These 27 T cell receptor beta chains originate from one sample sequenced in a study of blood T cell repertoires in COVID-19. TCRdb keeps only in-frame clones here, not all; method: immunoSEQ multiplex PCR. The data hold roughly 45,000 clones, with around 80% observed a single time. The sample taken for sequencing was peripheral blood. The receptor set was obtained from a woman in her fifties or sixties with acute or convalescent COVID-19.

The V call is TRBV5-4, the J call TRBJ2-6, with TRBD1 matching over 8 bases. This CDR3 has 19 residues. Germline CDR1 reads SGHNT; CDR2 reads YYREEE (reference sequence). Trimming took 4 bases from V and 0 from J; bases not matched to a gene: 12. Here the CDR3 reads CASSQAPGQDISGANVLTF. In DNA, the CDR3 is TGTGCCAGCAGCCAAGCTCCGGGACAGGATATCTCTGGGGCCAACGTCCTGACTTTC.

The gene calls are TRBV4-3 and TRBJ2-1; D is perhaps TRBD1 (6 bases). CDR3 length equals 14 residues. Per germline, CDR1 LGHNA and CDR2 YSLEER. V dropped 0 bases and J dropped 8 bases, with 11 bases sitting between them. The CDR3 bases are TGCGCCAGCAGCCAAGACGGCAGGGGCCATGAGCAGTTCTTC. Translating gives CASSQDGRGHEQFF.

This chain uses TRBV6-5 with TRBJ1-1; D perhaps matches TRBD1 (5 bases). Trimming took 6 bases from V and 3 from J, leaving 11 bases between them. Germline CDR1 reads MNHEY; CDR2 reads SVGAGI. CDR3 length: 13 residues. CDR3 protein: CASRWLGDTEAFF. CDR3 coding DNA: TGTGCCAGCAGATGGTTAGGGGACACTGAAGCTTTCTTT.

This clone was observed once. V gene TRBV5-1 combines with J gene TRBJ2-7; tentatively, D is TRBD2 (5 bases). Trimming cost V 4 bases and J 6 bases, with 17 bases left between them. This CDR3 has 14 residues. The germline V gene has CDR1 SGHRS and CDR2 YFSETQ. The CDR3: CASSLEAGVGEQYF. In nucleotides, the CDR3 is TGCGCCAGCAGCCTGGAGGCCGGGGTTGGCGAGCAGTACTTC.

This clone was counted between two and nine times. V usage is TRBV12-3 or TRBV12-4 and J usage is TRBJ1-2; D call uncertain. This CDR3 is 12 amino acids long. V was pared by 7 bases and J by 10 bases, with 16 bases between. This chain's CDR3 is CASTPGRDDYTF. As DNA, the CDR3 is TGTGCCAGCACCCCAGGCCGAGATGACTACACCTTC.

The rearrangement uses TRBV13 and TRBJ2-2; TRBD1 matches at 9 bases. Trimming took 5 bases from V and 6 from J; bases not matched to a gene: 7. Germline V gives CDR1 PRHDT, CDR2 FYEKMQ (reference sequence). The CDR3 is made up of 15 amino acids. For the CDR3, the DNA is TGTGCCAGCAGCCTCGGACAGGGGAAGGCCGGGGAGCTGTTTTTT. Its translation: CASSLGQGKAGELFF.

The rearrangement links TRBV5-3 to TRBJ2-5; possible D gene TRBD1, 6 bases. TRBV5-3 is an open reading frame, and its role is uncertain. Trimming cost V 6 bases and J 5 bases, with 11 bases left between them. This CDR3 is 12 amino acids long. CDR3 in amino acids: CARTQGSETQYF. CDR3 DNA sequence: TGTGCCAGAACACAGGGATCGGAGACCCAGTACTTC.

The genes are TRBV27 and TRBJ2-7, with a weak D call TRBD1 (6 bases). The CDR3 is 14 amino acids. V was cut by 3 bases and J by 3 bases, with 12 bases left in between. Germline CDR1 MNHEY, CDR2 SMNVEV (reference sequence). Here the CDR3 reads CASSLGTQYYEQYF. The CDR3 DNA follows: TGTGCCAGCAGTTTGGGGACACAATACTACGAGCAGTACTTC.

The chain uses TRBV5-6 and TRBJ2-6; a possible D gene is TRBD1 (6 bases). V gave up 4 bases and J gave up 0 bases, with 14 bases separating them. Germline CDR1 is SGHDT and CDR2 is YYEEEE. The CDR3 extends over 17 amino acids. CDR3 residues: CASSGGHSPSGANVLTF. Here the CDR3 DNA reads TGTGCCAGCAGCGGGGGACATTCCCCCTCTGGGGCCAACGTCCTGACTTTC.

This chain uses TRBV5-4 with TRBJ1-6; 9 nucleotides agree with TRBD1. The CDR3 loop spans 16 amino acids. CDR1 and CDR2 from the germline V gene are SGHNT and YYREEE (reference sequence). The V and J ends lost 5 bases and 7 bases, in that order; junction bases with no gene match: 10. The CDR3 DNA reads TGTGCCAGCAGGAAGGGACCGGGACAGGGCAATTCACCCCTCCACTTT. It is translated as CASRKGPGQGNSPLHF.

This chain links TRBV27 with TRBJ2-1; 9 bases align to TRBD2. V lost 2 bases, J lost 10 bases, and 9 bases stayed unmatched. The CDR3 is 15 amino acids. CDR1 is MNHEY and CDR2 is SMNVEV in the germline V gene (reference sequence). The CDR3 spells CASSLVRGGAWEQFF. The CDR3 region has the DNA TGTGCCAGCAGTTTAGTCCGCGGGGGGGCCTGGGAGCAGTTCTTC.

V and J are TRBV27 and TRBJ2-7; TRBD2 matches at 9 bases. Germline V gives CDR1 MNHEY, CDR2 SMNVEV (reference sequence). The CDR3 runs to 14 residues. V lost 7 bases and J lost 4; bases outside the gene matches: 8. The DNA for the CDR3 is TGTGCCAGCAAGTCTAGCGGGAATTATTACGAGCAGTACTTC. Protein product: CASKSSGNYYEQYF.

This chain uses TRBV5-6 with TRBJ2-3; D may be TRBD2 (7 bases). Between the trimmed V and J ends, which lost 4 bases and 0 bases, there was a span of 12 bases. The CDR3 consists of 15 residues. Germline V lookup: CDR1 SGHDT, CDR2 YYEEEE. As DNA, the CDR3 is TGTGCCAGCAGCGGGGGGGCACTAAGCACAGATACGCAGTATTTT. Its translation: CASSGGALSTDTQYF.

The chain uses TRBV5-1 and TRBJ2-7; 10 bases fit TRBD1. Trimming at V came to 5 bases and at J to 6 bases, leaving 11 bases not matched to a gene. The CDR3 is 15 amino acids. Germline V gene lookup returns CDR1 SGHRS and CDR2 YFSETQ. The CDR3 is CASSSTGQGMGEQYF. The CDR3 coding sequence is TGCGCCAGCAGTTCGACGGGACAGGGGATGGGCGAGCAGTACTTC.

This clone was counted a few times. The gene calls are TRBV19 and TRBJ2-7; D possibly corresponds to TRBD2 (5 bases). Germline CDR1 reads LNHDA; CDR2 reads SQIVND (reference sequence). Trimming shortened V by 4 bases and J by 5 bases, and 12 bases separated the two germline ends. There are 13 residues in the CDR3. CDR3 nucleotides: TGTGCCAGTAGTAATACGGGGTTCGACGAGCAGTACTTC. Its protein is CASSNTGFDEQYF.

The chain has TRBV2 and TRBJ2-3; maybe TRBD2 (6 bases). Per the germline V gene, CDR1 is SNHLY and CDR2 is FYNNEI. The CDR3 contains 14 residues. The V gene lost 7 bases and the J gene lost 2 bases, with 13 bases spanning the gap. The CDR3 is CASTRDWDTDTQYF. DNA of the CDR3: TGTGCCAGCACCCGGGACTGGGACACAGATACGCAGTATTTT. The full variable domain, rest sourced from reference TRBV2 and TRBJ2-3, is EPEVTQTPSHQVTQMGQEVILRCVPISNHLYFYWYRQILGQKVEFLVSFYNNEISEKSEIFDDQFSVERPDGSNFTLKIRSTKLEDSAMYFCASTRDWDTDTQYFGPGTRLTVL.

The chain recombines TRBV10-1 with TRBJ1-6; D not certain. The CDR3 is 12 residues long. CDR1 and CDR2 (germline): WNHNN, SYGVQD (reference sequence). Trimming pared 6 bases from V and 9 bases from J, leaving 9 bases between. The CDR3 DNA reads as TGCGCCAGCAGGGCGCGGGGTTCACCCCTCCACTTT. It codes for CASRARGSPLHF.

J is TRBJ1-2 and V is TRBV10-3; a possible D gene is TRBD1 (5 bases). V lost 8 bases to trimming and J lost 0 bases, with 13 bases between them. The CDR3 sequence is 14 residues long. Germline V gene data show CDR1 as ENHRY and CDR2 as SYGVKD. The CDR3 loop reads CAIFGGNSNYGYTF. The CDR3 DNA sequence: TGTGCCATCTTCGGGGGGAATTCTAACTATGGCTACACCTTC.

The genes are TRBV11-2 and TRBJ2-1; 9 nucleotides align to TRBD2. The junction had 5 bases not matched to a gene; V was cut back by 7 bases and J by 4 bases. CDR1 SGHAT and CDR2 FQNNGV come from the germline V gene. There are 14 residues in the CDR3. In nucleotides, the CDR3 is TGTGCCAGCACCCTAGCGGGGTTGTACAATGAGCAGTTCTTC. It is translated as CASTLAGLYNEQFF.

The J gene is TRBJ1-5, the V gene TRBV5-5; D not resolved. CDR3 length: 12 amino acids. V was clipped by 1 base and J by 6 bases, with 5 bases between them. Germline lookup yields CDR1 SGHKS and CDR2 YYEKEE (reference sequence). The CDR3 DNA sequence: TGTGCCAGCAGCTTGCCCGGTCAGCCCCAGCATTTT. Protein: CASSLPGQPQHF.

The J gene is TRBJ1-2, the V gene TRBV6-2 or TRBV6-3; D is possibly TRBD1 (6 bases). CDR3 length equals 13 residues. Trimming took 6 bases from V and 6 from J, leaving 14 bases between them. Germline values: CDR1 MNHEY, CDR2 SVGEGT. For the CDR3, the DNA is TGTGCCAGCAGCTCCACAGGGCCTCATGGCTACACCTTC. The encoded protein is CASSSTGPHGYTF.

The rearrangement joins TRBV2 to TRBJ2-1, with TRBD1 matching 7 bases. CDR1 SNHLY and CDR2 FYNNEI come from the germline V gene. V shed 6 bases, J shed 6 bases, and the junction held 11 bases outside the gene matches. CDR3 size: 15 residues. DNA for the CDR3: TGTGCCAGCAGGGACGGGACAGATACGGGCAATGAGCAGTTCTTC. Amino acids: CASRDGTDTGNEQFF.

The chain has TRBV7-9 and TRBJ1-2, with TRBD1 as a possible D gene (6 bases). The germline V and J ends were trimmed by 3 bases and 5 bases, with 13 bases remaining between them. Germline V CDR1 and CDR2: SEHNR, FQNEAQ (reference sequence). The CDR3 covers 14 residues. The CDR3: CASSFGGQPYGYTF. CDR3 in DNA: TGTGCCAGCAGCTTTGGGGGCCAGCCTTATGGCTACACCTTC.

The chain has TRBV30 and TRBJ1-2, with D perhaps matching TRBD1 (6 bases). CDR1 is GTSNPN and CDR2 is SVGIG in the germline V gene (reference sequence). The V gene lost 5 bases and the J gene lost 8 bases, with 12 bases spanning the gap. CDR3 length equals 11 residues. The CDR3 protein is CAWDRTRGYTF. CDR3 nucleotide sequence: TGTGCCTGGGACAGGACAAGAGGCTACACCTTC. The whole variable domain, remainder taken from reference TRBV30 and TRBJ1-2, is SQTIHQWPATLVQPVGSPLSLECTVEGTSNPNLYWYRQAAGRGLQLLFYSVGIGQISSEVPQNLSASRPQDRQFILSSKKLLLSDSGFYLCAWDRTRGYTFGSGTRLTVV.

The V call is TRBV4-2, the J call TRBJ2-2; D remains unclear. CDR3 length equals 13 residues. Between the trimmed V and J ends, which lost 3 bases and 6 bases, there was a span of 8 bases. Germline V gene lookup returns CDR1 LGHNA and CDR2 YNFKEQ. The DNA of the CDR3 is TGTGCCAGCAGCCATATAGAGGCCGGGGAGCTGTTTTTT. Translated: CASSHIEAGELFF.

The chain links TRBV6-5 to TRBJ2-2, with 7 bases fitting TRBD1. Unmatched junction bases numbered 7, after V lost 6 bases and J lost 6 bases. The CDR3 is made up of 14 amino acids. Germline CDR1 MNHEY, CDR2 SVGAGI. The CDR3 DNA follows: TGTGCCAGCAGGGGCGACAGGGCCCCCGGGGAGCTGTTTTTT. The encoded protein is CASRGDRAPGELFF.

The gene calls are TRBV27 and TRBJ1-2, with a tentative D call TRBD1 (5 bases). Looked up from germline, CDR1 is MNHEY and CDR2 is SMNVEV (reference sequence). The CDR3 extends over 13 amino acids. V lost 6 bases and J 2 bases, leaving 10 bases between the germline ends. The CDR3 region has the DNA TGTGCCAGCAGGGAGGGGACCAACTATGGCTACACCTTC. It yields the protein CASREGTNYGYTF.